The sequence of this T cell receptor beta chain was determined in a study of blood T cells in healthy people across ages. The second PCR ran 7 to 11 cycles with a sample-barcoded 5' primer and J-beta primers. TCRdb reprocessed the 5' RACE reads with MiXCR, giving one entry per CDR3 protein. The sample includes 1,100,000 or so distinct CDR3 sequences, more than 35% of them seen just once. General study results and limits: A strong correlation was found between TCR beta diversity and the percentage of naive T cells. Since the PBMCs were unsorted, naive and antigen-experienced cells could not be conclusively compared.

As for this clonotype: Its cognate antigen is unknown.

The CDR3 is made up of 15 amino acids. The germline gives CDR1 SGHAT, CDR2 FQNNGV. The ends were cut back, 5 bases at V and 3 bases at J, with 13 bases in the middle. The sequenced material came from blood. The chain combines TRBV11-2 with TRBJ2-2, with D possibly being TRBD2 (6 bases). The sequence derives from a woman aged 55-69 years in good health. The CDR3 reads CASSPSGLDTGELFF. CDR3 DNA sequence: TGTGCCAGCAGCCCCAGCGGGCTGGACACCGGGGAGCTGTTTTTT.